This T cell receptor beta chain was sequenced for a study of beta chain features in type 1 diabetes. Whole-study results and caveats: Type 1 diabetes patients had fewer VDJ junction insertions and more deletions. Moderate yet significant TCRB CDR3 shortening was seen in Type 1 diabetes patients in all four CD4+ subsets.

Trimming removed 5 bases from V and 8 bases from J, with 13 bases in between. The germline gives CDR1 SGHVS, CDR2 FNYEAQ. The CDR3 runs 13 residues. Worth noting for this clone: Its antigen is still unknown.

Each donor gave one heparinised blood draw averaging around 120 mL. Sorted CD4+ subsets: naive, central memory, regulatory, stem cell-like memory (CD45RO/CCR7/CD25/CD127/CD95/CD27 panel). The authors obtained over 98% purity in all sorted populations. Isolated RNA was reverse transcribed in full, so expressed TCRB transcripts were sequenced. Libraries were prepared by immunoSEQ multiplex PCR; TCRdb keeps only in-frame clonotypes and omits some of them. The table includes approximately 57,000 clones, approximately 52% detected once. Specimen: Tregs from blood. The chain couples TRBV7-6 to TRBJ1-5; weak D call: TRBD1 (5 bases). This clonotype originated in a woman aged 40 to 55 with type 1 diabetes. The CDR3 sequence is CASSRGASEPQHF. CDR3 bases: TGTGCCAGCAGCCGCGGGGCATCCGAGCCCCAGCATTTT.